These 15 T cell receptor beta chains originate from one sample sequenced in a study of human T cells and chemical hapten exposure (dated by TCRdb to the early 2020s). Library creation used RACE. The sequencing machine was a NextSeq 500. TCRdb took the public reads, trimmed them with fastp at Q25, ran MiXCR for clone calling and kept in-frame beta chains. Rows with one shared CDR3 protein collapse into an entry with the most common genes and DNA. For this sample the table gives tens of thousands of distinct CDR3 sequences, of which around 11% were detected only once. Approximately 3.9% of the sample is held by the ten biggest clonotypes. This specimen's time point label, interpreted: pre-sensitization, week 0. The meaning of the sample's treatment or condition label: therapeutic diphenylcyclopropenone sensitization with weekly scalp DPC. This specimen was whole blood, taken in connection with sensitization to the hapten diphenylcyclopropenone (DPC). These receptors were obtained from a woman in her thirties or forties with alopecia areata. Some clones in this sample may be carry-over from other donors' samples.

This clonotype was found a few times. The chain carries TRBV18 and TRBJ1-2; D gene unclear. CDR1 KGHSH and CDR2 LQKENI come from the germline V gene. V gave up 0 bases and J gave up 2 bases, with 1 base separating them. The CDR3 spans 12 residues. The CDR3 spells CASSPPNYGYTF. CDR3 coding DNA: TGTGCCAGCTCACCACCCAACTATGGCTACACCTTC.

This clonotype came up a few times. This chain joins TRBV19 and TRBJ1-1; D is unclear. Germline CDR1 LNHDA, CDR2 SQIVND (reference sequence). V was trimmed by 10 bases and J by 1 base, leaving 16 bases between them. The CDR3 loop spans 14 amino acids. The CDR3 reads CATRVPGTNTEAFF. DNA of the CDR3: TGTGCCACTCGCGTCCCGGGCACGAACACTGAAGCTTTCTTT.

This clonotype was counted only a few times. The chain uses TRBV6-1 and TRBJ1-4; no definite D call. The CDR3 has 14 amino acids. V lost 8 bases to trimming and J lost 5 bases, with 15 bases between them. The V gene's germline CDR1 is MNHNS and CDR2 SASEGT. CDR3 nucleotides: TGTGCCAGCTGGGGTCTACCAGAAAATGAAAAACTGTTTTTT. It is translated as CASWGLPENEKLFF.

As regards this clonotype: One junction end disagrees with the germline gene, perhaps due to a read error. The CDR3 DNA reads TGCACCAGCAGCCAAGTAGGAGATAACTATGGCTACACCTTC. Translation: CTSSQVGDNYGYTF. V and J are TRBV4-3 and TRBJ1-2; no firm D call. Germline V gene data show CDR1 as LGHNA and CDR2 as YSLEER. The CDR3 consists of 14 residues.

This clonotype was detected only a few times. The chain has TRBV5-8 and TRBJ2-5; the D is unclear. V lost 3 bases, J lost 7 bases, and 10 bases lay in between. The CDR3 length is 12 residues. Germline V gene lookup returns CDR1 SGHTS and CDR2 YDEGEE. The CDR3 sequence is CASSSASWTQYF. The CDR3 DNA is TGTGCCAGCAGCTCAGCGTCATGGACCCAGTACTTC.

There are many counts of this clonotype. This rearrangement joins TRBV4-2 to TRBJ2-1; D is ambiguous. CDR1 and CDR2 (germline): LGHNA, YNFKEQ. Trimming left V 1 base short and J 13 bases short, with 17 bases between. The CDR3 contains 14 residues. The CDR3 DNA reads as TGTGCCAGCAGCCAAGCCCCGGGCTGGAGTTTACAGTTCTTC. As protein: CASSQAPGWSLQFF.

The genes are TRBV28 and TRBJ1-2; D is perhaps TRBD1 (5 bases). CDR3 size: 15 residues. The V end lost 4 bases, the J end lost 2 bases, and 14 bases lay between the germline ends. Germline CDR1 and CDR2: MDHEN and SYDVKM. Written as DNA, the CDR3 is TGTGCCAGCAGTTCCAGAATGGGGGGGAACTATGGCTACACCTTC. It yields the protein CASSSRMGGNYGYTF.

A few counts support this clonotype. The chain recombines TRBV29-1 with TRBJ1-5; TRBD1 might be the D (5 bases). V was trimmed by 5 bases and J by 4 bases, leaving 12 bases between them. There are 13 residues in the CDR3. Germline CDR1 and CDR2: SQVTM and ANQGSEA. In DNA form, the CDR3 reads TGCAGCGTTACCGACAGCCCAAATCAGCCCCAGCATTTT. Encoded protein: CSVTDSPNQPQHF.

Only a few counts were recorded for this clonotype. CDR3 coding DNA: TGTGCCAGCAGTGAAGCGCGGGGGGCCGAGGCTTTCTTT. As protein: CASSEARGAEAFF. V gene TRBV2 combines with J gene TRBJ1-1; a possible D gene is TRBD1 (6 bases). Germline V gene data show CDR1 as SNHLY and CDR2 as FYNNEI. The CDR3 runs to 13 residues. Trimming removed 0 bases at V and 11 bases at J, with 13 bases between.

This clonotype has a handful of counts. The chain links TRBV6-5 to TRBJ1-2, with D uncertain. This CDR3 spans 16 amino acids. V lost 2 bases to trimming and J lost 0 bases, with 13 bases between them. The V gene's germline CDR1 is MNHEY and CDR2 SVGAGI. The CDR3 bases are TGTGCCAGCAGTTACGCGACAAGGACGACTAACTATGGCTACACCTTC. As protein: CASSYATRTTNYGYTF.

Only a few counts were recorded for this clonotype. The chain has TRBV29-1 and TRBJ2-3; 7 bases are shared with TRBD2. The ends lost 0 bases at V and 0 bases at J; junction bases unmatched: 12. The CDR3 loop spans 18 amino acids. CDR1 SQVTM and CDR2 ANQGSEA come from the germline V gene. CDR3 sequence reads: CSVEDTAGVATSTDTQYF. The CDR3 bases are TGCAGCGTTGAAGACACCGCGGGGGTCGCCACTAGCACAGATACGCAGTATTTT.

This clonotype was recorded many times. The chain combines TRBV19 with TRBJ1-2, with a possible D match to TRBD1 (6 bases). Germline CDR1 and CDR2: LNHDA and SQIVND (reference sequence). The CDR3 loop spans 13 amino acids. V lost 5 bases to trimming and J lost 7 bases, with 14 bases between them. CDR3 sequence reads: CASSLQGTVGYTF. CDR3 coding DNA: TGTGCCAGTAGTCTGCAGGGGACGGTTGGCTACACCTTC.

J is TRBJ1-1 and V is TRBV3-2; no DNA check was done on the table's D call, TRBD1. TRBV3-2 is a documented pseudogene. This CDR3 spans 16 amino acids. CDR3 DNA: TGTGCCAGCAGCCAAGATAGGGGACAGGGTGGCACTGAAGCTTTCTTT. Translating it yields CASSQDRGQGGTEAFF.

This chain connects TRBV6-5 to TRBJ1-2; TRBD1 matches 7 bases. CDR1 is MNHEY, CDR2 SVGAGI, per germline. V was pared by 0 bases and J by 8 bases, with 3 bases of the junction left unmatched. CDR3 length: 13 amino acids. The CDR3 DNA follows: TGTGCCAGCAGTTACTCGGCAGGGGGAGGCTACACCTTC. This encodes CASSYSAGGGYTF.

CDR3 coding DNA: TGTGCCAGCAGCCGCCGGACTAGCGGGGGCGGGGAGCTGTTTTTT. This gives the protein CASSRRTSGGGELFF. The chain has TRBV3-1 and TRBJ2-2, with 13 bases fitting TRBD2. Trimming at V came to 4 bases and at J to 7 bases, leaving 3 bases not matched to a gene. The germline CDR1 and CDR2 sequences are LGHDT and YNNKEL (reference sequence). This CDR3 region has 15 residues.